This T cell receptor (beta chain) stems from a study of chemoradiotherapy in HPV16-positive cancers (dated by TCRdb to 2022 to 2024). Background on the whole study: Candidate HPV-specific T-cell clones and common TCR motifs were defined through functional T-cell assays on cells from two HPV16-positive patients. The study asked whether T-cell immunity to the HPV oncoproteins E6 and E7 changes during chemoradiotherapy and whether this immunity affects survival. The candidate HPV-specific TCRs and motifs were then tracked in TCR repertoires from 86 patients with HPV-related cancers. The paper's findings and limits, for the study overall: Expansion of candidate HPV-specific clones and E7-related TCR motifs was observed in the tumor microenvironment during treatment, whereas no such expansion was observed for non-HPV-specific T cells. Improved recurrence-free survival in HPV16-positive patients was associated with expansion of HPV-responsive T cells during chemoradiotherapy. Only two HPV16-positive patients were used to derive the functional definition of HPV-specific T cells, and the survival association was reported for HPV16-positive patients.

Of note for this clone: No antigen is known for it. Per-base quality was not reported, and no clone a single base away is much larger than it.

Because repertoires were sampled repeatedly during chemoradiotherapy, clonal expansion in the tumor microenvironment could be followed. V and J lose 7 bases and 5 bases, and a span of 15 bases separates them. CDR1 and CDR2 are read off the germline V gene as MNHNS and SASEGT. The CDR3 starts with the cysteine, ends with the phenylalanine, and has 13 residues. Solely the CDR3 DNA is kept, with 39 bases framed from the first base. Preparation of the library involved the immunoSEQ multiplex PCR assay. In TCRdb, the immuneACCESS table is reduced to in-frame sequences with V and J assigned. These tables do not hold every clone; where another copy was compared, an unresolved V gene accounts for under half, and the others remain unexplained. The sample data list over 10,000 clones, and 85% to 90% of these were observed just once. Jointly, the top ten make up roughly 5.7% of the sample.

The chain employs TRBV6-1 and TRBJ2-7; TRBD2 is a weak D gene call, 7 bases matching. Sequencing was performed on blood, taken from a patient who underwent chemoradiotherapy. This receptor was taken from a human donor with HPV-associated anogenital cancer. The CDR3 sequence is CASTGQGTNEQYF. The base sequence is TGTGCCAGCACCGGCCAGGGGACTAACGAGCAGTACTTC.